A selection of T cell receptor beta chains follows, all from one sample in a study of T-cell memory formation after mild COVID-19. MiXCR was run by TCRdb on the 5' RACE reads, yielding one entry per CDR3 protein. The sample holds around 29,000 distinct CDR3 sequences; more than 10% are singletons and the top ten take over 12%. Sequencing input: PBMCs or a T cell subset sorted from them (not recorded which). The receptor set was obtained from an adult woman who had mild COVID-19 (a few samples of this study predate the infection). Cell type and time point are not known. The CDR3 runs from the conserved cysteine through the conserved F or W. The order of the fields is CDR3 DNA, CDR3 protein, D gene, CDR3 length, V gene, clone size, J gene. The D gene is left open where the match is weak. Expanded clones are given a class, and other clones once, few, many or no size at all.

TGTGCCAGCAGCTTGCTAGCGGGAGGCGACTACGAGCAGTACTTC | CASSLLAGGDYEQYF | TRBD2 | 15 | TRBV5-4 | many | TRBJ2-7
TGTGCCAGTAGTATGGACACCGGGTTCCAGCCCCAGCATTTT | CASSMDTGFQPQHF | - | 14 | TRBV19 | many | TRBJ1-5
TGTGCCAGCGGTGTCTACAATGAGCAGTTCTTC | CASGVYNEQFF | - | 11 | TRBV7-9 | many | TRBJ2-1
TGCAGTGCTAGGAAGGACAGCCAAACCACTGAAGCTTTCTTT | CSARKDSQTTEAFF | - | 14 | TRBV20-1 | many | TRBJ1-1
TGCAGTGCTAGAGATCTCACTAGCGGTTACGAGCAGTACTTC | CSARDLTSGYEQYF | TRBD2 | 14 | TRBV20-1 | many | TRBJ2-7
TGTGCCAGCAGCGCCACAGGGGAGGGGGACACTGAAGCTTTCTTT | CASSATGEGDTEAFF | TRBD1 | 15 | TRBV9 | many | TRBJ1-1
TGCAGTGCTAGAGCTACTCACGGATATGGCTACACCTTC | CSARATHGYGYTF | - | 13 | TRBV20-1 | many | TRBJ1-2
TGTGCCAGCAGCTTAGCGGGAGCGGGGACCTACGAGCAGTACTTC | CASSLAGAGTYEQYF | TRBD2 | 15 | TRBV11-1 | many | TRBJ2-7
TGCGCCAGCAGCTTGGACAGGATAAGAAATTCACCCCTCCACTTT | CASSLDRIRNSPLHF | - | 15 | TRBV5-1 | many | TRBJ1-6
TGTGCCAGCAGCGCGTCTGGCACTGAAGCTTTCTTT | CASSASGTEAFF | - | 12 | TRBV3-1 | few | TRBJ1-1
TGTGCCAGCAGTTATACCGGACAGCCGGATTCACCCCTCCACTTT | CASSYTGQPDSPLHF | - | 15 | TRBV6-5 | many | TRBJ1-6
TGCGCCAGCAGCCAAGGGCCAGGGGGTTTCAATGAGCAGTTCTTC | CASSQGPGGFNEQFF | TRBD1 | 15 | TRBV4-1 | medium-sized | TRBJ2-1
TGTGCCAGCAGGGCCCTTTGGGGGGGGCTGGATTCACCCCTCCACTTT | CASRALWGGLDSPLHF | - | 16 | TRBV27 | many | TRBJ1-6
TGTGCCAGCGCCAGCGTCGGCACCGGGGAGCTGTTTTTT | CASASVGTGELFF | - | 13 | TRBV7-2 | many | TRBJ2-2
TGTGCCAGCTCAAGAGCCGGGACTAGCGGGGCTAATCCCTACGAGCAGTACTTC | CASSRAGTSGANPYEQYF | TRBD2 | 18 | TRBV18 | - | TRBJ2-7
TGTGCCAGCAGCCAAGATGGGAGGGGGCAGTACTTC | CASSQDGRGQYF | TRBD2 | 12 | TRBV3-1 | many | TRBJ2-7
TGCGCCAGCAGCTTCGACGGACAGGGAGCAAATCAGCCCCAGCATTTT | CASSFDGQGANQPQHF | TRBD1 | 16 | TRBV5-1 | many | TRBJ1-5
TGTGCCAGCAGTTACGCGGGGGTCGTGGAGACCCAGTACTTC | CASSYAGVVETQYF | TRBD2 | 14 | TRBV6-2/TRBV6-3 | many | TRBJ2-5
TGCGCCAGCAGCTTGGAGGACAGGGGGGGGACAGATACGCAGTATTTT | CASSLEDRGGTDTQYF | TRBD1 | 16 | TRBV5-1 | - | TRBJ2-3
TGTGCCAGCAGCTTAGGTGGGGCCAACGTCCTGACTTTC | CASSLGGANVLTF | - | 13 | TRBV7-9 | many | TRBJ2-6
TGTGCCAGTAGTATCGTCTCCTCGGACTATGGCTACACCTTC | CASSIVSSDYGYTF | - | 14 | TRBV19 | many | TRBJ1-2
TGTGCCAGCAGCTTAGGGGGCTCCTACAATGAGCAGTTCTTC | CASSLGGSYNEQFF | - | 14 | TRBV7-2 | many | TRBJ2-1
TGTGCCAGCAGCTTAGGGTCAGCGGGGAGTCGCACAGATACGCAGTATTTT | CASSLGSAGSRTDTQYF | TRBD2 | 17 | TRBV7-9 | large | TRBJ2-3
TGCAGTGCTCCCTCGGGGGGGTCGGGCAATGAGCAGTTCTTC | CSAPSGGSGNEQFF | TRBD2 | 14 | TRBV20-1 | many | TRBJ2-1
TGTGCCAGCAGCTCGGGGTGGGGACAGGAGACTTACGGAACTAATGAAAAACTGTTTTTT | CASSSGWGQETYGTNEKLFF | TRBD1 | 20 | TRBV5-5 | many | TRBJ1-4
TGTGCCAGCAGCGAGCAGGGGCTGGGGAACACCATATATTTT | CASSEQGLGNTIYF | - | 14 | TRBV7-8 | many | TRBJ1-3
TGCAGTGCTACGACAGAGAACGGGAGGAGGGCTTTCTTT | CSATTENGRRAFF | - | 13 | TRBV20-1 | many | TRBJ1-1
TGTGCCAGCAGGGGTCAGCGGGGTAATTCACCCCTCCACTTT | CASRGQRGNSPLHF | - | 14 | TRBV7-2 | many | TRBJ1-6
TGTGCCAGCAGCTCTACGGGACTAGCGGGAGACCACTACAATGAGCAGTTCTTC | CASSSTGLAGDHYNEQFF | TRBD2 | 18 | TRBV7-2 | many | TRBJ2-1
TGTGCCACCAGTGACCGACAGGGATATGGCTACACCTTC | CATSDRQGYGYTF | TRBD1 | 13 | TRBV24-1 | - | TRBJ1-2
TGCAGCGTTGAGACTAGCGGACAAGAGACCCAGTACTTC | CSVETSGQETQYF | TRBD2 | 13 | TRBV29-1 | - | TRBJ2-5
TGTGCCAGCAGTTTAAATTCCGGGCGGATATCTAGCACAGATACGCAGTATTTT | CASSLNSGRISSTDTQYF | - | 18 | TRBV12-3/TRBV12-4 | many | TRBJ2-3
TGTGCCAGCAGCGGACTAGTTCCTGAGCAGTTCTTC | CASSGLVPEQFF | - | 12 | TRBV9 | - | TRBJ2-1
TGTGCCAGCAGTTACAACGGCAGGGACATTCCTAGCACAGATACGCAGTATTTT | CASSYNGRDIPSTDTQYF | - | 18 | TRBV6-6 | many | TRBJ2-3
TGTGCCAGCAGCTTTGGAGGGACCTCCTACAATGAGCAGTTCTTC | CASSFGGTSYNEQFF | - | 15 | TRBV11-2 | many | TRBJ2-1
TGTGCCAGCAGTTTAGGGGCTGGAATAGGCGAAAAACTGTTTTTT | CASSLGAGIGEKLFF | - | 15 | TRBV12-3/TRBV12-4 | many | TRBJ1-4
TGCAGTGCTCAAGACAGGAGACAGGGGGACATTCAGTACTTC | CSAQDRRQGDIQYF | TRBD1 | 14 | TRBV20-1 | many | TRBJ2-4
TGTGCCAGCAGCTCCGGGACAGGGCTACGAGAGCAGTACTTC | CASSSGTGLREQYF | TRBD1 | 14 | TRBV5-4 | - | TRBJ2-7
TGTGCCAGCAGTTTGCAGGGCCCCCTTGGGGGAGGCTACACCTTC | CASSLQGPLGGGYTF | - | 15 | TRBV12-3/TRBV12-4 | many | TRBJ1-2
TGTGCCAGCAGCCGCACAGGGGACTTGGGCACTGAAGCTTTCTTT | CASSRTGDLGTEAFF | TRBD1 | 15 | TRBV14 | many | TRBJ1-1
TGCAGTGCTAGAGATCGACAGGCTTTGAACACTGAAGCTTTCTTT | CSARDRQALNTEAFF | - | 15 | TRBV20-1 | many | TRBJ1-1
TGTGCCACCAGCGGGGGACAGGGGGCTTCATTCAACGAGCAGTACTTC | CATSGGQGASFNEQYF | TRBD1 | 16 | TRBV15 | - | TRBJ2-7
TGTGCCAGCAGCGCACAGGGGGCCTACGAGCAGTACTTC | CASSAQGAYEQYF | TRBD1 | 13 | TRBV9 | many | TRBJ2-7
TGTGCCAGCAGTTCTTCTGGCGGGGGGCCAGCGGATACGCAGTATTTT | CASSSSGGGPADTQYF | TRBD2 | 16 | TRBV6-2/TRBV6-3 | few | TRBJ2-3
TGTGCCAGCAGCGTACGGACAGGGGCTTCGTTCGAGCAGTACTTC | CASSVRTGASFEQYF | TRBD1 | 15 | TRBV9 | many | TRBJ2-7
TGCGCCAGCAGCCTCACCTTGGGCAGGGCGGAGGAGCAGTACTTC | CASSLTLGRAEEQYF | - | 15 | TRBV4-1 | many | TRBJ2-7
TGTGCCAGCATCAAGCAGGGGGCGATTTCCTACAATGAGCAGTTCTTC | CASIKQGAISYNEQFF | TRBD1 | 16 | TRBV6-1 | many | TRBJ2-1
TGTGCCAGCAGCTTAACGTCAGGAGGGGGCGGTAGCACAGATACGCAGTATTTT | CASSLTSGGGGSTDTQYF | - | 18 | TRBV7-3 | many | TRBJ2-3
TGCGCCAGCAGCTTGGACCAGGTTAAAGATACGCAGTATTTT | CASSLDQVKDTQYF | - | 14 | TRBV5-1 | many | TRBJ2-3
TGTGCCAGCTCACCCGCTGACAGTGGGAGAACTGAAGCTTTCTTT | CASSPADSGRTEAFF | - | 15 | TRBV18 | many | TRBJ1-1
TGTGCCAGCAGTTCTAGAGCCATGGAAGAGACCCAGTACTTC | CASSSRAMEETQYF | - | 14 | TRBV12-3/TRBV12-4 | many | TRBJ2-5